This TCR beta chain originates from a study of graft-versus-host responses after intestinal transplantation. Study summary: The transplants performed in recipients were multivisceral, liver-intestinal, or isolated intestinal. Induction using anti-thymocyte globulin, followed by tacrolimus and steroids for 2 to 4 years, was given to all recipients.

Findings and caveats of the study: Declining HvG levels early post-transplant were linked to peak circulating GvH clone levels.

Measured with immunoSEQ multiplex PCR; TCRdb has only the in-frame clones, and not every one. This sample has approximately 70,000 clones, with roughly 90% found just once. Concerning this clone itself: Its matching antigen is unknown.

This CDR3 has 16 residues. Germline V lookup: CDR1 MGHRA, CDR2 YSYEKL. The V gene lost 0 bases and the J gene lost 1 base, with 10 bases spanning the gap. The receptor was derived from a human donor who received an intestinal transplant. The sample was unstimulated CD8+ T cells sorted from spleen or lymph node cells, taken before intestinal transplant. The chain employs TRBV4-1 and TRBJ2-1; D gene unclear. CDR3 coding DNA: TGCGCCAGCAGCCAAGATCTACCCGAGTCCTACAATGAGCAGTTCTTC. Protein: CASSQDLPESYNEQFF.